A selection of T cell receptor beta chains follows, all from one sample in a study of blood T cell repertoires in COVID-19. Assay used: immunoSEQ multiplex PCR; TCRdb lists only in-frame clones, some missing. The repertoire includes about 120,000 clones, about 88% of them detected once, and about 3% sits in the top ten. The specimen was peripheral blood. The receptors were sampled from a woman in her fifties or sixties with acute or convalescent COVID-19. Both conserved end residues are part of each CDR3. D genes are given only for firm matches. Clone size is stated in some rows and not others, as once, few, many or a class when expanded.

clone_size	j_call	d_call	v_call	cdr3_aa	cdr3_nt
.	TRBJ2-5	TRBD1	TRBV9	CASSVAKTGQETQYF	TGTGCCAGCAGCGTAGCTAAGACAGGGCAAGAGACCCAGTACTTC
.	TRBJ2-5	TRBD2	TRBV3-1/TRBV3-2	CASSQPLALSQETQYF	TGTGCCAGCAGCCAACCACTAGCGCTAAGCCAAGAGACCCAGTACTTC
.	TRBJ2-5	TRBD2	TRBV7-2	CASSYRVAGPPETQYF	TGTGCCAGCAGCTACCGAGTAGCGGGTCCCCCGGAGACCCAGTACTTC
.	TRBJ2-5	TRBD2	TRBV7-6	CASAMPGLAGFGTQYF	TGTGCCAGCGCGATGCCGGGACTAGCGGGATTTGGGACCCAGTACTTC
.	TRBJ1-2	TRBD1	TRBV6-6	CASRPAKGGIDYGYTF	TGTGCCAGCAGGCCCGCGAAAGGGGGCATCGACTATGGCTACACCTTC
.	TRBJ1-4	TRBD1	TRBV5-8	CASSRDRVLLSEKLFF	TGTGCCAGCAGCCGGGACAGGGTTCTACTCAGTGAAAAACTGTTTTTT
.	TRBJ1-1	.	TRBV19	CASSRKVLTEVNTEAFF	TGTGCCAGTAGTCGGAAGGTACTCACCGAGGTGAACACTGAAGCTTTCTTT
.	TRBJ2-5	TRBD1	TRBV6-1	CASSEAAGTGIIETQYF	TGTGCCAGCAGTGAAGCGGCCGGGACAGGGATAATAGAGACCCAGTACTTC
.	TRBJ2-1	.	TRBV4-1	CASSQDPREGLSYNEQFF	TGCGCCAGCAGCCAAGATCCTCGAGAGGGTCTCTCCTACAATGAGCAGTTCTTC
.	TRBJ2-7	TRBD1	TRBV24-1	CATSDFGTGGYEQYF	TGTGCCACCAGTGATTTCGGGACAGGGGGGTACGAGCAGTACTTC
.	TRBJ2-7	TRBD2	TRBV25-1	CASRASGVYEQYF	TGTGCCAGCAGGGCTAGCGGGGTCTACGAGCAGTACTTC
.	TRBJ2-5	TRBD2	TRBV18	CASSPPEGLAGETQYF	TGTGCCAGCTCACCACCTGAGGGACTAGCTGGAGAGACCCAGTACTTC
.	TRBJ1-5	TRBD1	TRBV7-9	CASSLADRGSNQPQHF	TGTGCCAGCAGCTTAGCGGACAGGGGGTCTAATCAGCCCCAGCATTTT
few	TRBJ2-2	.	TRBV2	CASSIRGRSTGELFF	TGTGCCAGCAGCATCAGGGGGAGGAGCACCGGGGAGCTGTTTTTT
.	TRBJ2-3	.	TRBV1	CTSSQVVSQVSTDTQYF	TGCACCAGCAGCCAAGTTGTGTCCCAGGTTAGCACAGATACGCAGTATTTT
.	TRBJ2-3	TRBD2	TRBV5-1	CASSFTSGSTDTQYF	TGCGCCAGCAGCTTTACTAGCGGGAGCACAGATACGCAGTATTTT
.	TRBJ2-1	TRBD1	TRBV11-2	CASSLRGLNDEQFF	TGTGCCAGCAGCTTAAGGGGGCTTAATGATGAGCAGTTCTTC
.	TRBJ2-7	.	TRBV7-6	CASSLVASYEQYF	TGTGCCAGCAGCTTAGTTGCGTCCTACGAGCAGTACTTC
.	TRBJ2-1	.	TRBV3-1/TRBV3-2	CASSQAQGRAEQFF	TGTGCCAGCAGCCAAGCCCAGGGGCGCGCTGAGCAGTTCTTC
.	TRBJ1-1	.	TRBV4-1	CATQQWGTDEAFF	TGCGCAACGCAACAATGGGGCACGGATGAAGCTTTCTTT
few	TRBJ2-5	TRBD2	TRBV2	CASSEATGSGRKETQYF	TGTGCCAGCAGTGAAGCAACGGGAAGCGGGAGGAAAGAGACCCAGTACTTC
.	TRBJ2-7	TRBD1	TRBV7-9	CASSLVRDREYEQYF	TGTGCCAGCAGCTTAGTTCGGGACAGAGAATACGAGCAGTACTTC
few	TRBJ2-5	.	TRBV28	CASSLKRRAKETQYF	TGTGCCAGCAGTTTAAAGCGGCGGGCTAAGGAGACCCAGTACTTC
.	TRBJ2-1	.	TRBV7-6	CASSLSEKEYNEQFF	TGTGCCAGCAGTCTTAGCGAGAAGGAGTACAATGAGCAGTTCTTC
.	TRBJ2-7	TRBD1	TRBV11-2	CASSNSGTGGYEQYF	TGTGCCAGCAGTAATTCCGGGACAGGCGGGTACGAGCAGTACTTC
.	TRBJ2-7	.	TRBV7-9	CASSSMEGAEQYF	TGTGCCAGCAGCTCCATGGAGGGAGCCGAGCAGTACTTC
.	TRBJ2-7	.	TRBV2	CASSDPPLLYF	TGTGCCAGCAGTGATCCCCCTCTCCTCTACTTC
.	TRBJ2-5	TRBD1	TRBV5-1	CASSYTGAQETQYF	TGCGCCAGCAGCTATACAGGGGCCCAAGAGACCCAGTACTTC